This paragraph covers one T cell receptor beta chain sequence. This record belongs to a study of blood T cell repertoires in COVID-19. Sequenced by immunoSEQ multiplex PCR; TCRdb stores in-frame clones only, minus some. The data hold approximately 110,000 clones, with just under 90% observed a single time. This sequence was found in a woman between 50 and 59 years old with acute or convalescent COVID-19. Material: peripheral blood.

This CDR3 is CASSSAGRSNTGELFF. The CDR3 nucleotides read TGTGCCAGCAGCTCCGCGGGACGGAGTAACACCGGGGAGCTGTTTTTT. The V and J genes are TRBV7-6 and TRBJ2-2, with a weak D call TRBD2 (6 bases). With 4 bases removed from V and 2 bases from J, the gap between germline ends came to 14 bases. The germline V gene encodes CDR1 SGHVS and CDR2 FNYEAQ. The CDR3 runs to 16 residues.